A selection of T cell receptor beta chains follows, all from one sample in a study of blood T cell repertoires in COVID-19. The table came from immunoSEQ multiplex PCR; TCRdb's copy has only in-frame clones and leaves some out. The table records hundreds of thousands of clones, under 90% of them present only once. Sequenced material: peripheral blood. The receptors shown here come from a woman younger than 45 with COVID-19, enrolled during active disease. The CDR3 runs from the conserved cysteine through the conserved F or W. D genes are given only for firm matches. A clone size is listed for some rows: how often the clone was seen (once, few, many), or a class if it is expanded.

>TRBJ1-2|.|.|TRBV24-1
CATSDYGRGAYTF
TGTGCCACCAGTGATTATGGCAGGGGCGCCTACACCTTC
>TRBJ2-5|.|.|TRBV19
CATSVQETQYF
TGTGCCACCTCCGTCCAAGAGACCCAGTACTTC
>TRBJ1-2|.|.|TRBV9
CASSVGSYGYTF
TGTGCCAGCAGCGTAGGCAGCTATGGCTACACCTTC
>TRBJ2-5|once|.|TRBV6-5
CASSYSVRRTQYF
TGTGCCAGCAGTTACTCGGTCCGGAGGACCCAGTACTTC
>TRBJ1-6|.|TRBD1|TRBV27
CASSHRDRGSPLHF
TGTGCCAGCAGTCACCGGGACAGGGGGTCACCCCTCCACTTT
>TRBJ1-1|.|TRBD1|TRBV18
CASSRNPGQGAAGTEAFF
TGTGCCAGCTCACGAAACCCGGGACAGGGGGCAGCAGGCACTGAAGCTTTCTTT
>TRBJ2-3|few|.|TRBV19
CASTQSGQTADTQYF
TGTGCCAGTACCCAATCCGGACAGACGGCAGATACGCAGTATTTT
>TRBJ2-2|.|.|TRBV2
CASSMTGVNTGELFF
TGTGCCAGCAGTATGACAGGAGTGAACACCGGGGAGCTGTTTTTT
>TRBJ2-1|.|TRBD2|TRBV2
CASRRGLVLDEQFF
TGTGCCAGCAGGAGGGGACTAGTTTTAGATGAGCAGTTCTTC
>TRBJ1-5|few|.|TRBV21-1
CASSKEVEIGNQPQHF
TGTGCCAGCAGCAAAGAAGTGGAAATCGGGAATCAGCCCCAGCATTTT
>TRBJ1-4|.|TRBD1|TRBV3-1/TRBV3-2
CASSLTGGEKLFF
TGTGCCAGCAGCCTGACAGGGGGGGAAAAACTGTTTTTT
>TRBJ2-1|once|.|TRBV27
CATALDSYNEQFF
TGTGCCACTGCGCTAGATTCCTACAATGAGCAGTTCTTC
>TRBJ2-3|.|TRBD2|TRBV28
CASMFRTSPYTQYF
TGTGCCAGCATGTTTCGGACTAGTCCTTATACGCAGTATTTT
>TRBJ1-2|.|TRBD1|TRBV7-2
CASSPGTGQPLF
TGTGCCAGCAGCCCAGGGACAGGCCAACCCCTTTTC
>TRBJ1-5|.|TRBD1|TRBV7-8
CASSVSGQGFRNQPQHF
TGTGCCAGCAGCGTTTCCGGACAGGGCTTTAGGAATCAGCCCCAGCATTTT
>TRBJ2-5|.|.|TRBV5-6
CASSPDGGSQETQYF
TGTGCCAGCAGTCCGGACGGAGGGAGCCAAGAGACCCAGTACTTC
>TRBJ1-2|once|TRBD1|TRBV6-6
CASSYTDRPSNYGYTF
TGTGCCAGCAGTTATACGGACAGGCCCTCTAACTATGGCTACACCTTC
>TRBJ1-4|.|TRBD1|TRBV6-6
CASSYRTGGGEKLFF
TGTGCCAGCAGTTACAGGACAGGGGGAGGTGAAAAACTGTTTTTT
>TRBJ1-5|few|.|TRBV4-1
CASSQDLGLRRLNQPQHF
TGCGCCAGCAGCCAAGACCTGGGACTCAGAAGGCTCAATCAGCCCCAGCATTTT
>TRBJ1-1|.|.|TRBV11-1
CASSPNQDEAFF
TGTGCCAGCAGTCCCAATCAGGATGAAGCTTTCTTT
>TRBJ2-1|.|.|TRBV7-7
CASSPSRAGLGEQFF
TGTGCTAGCAGCCCTTCACGAGCAGGGCTGGGGGAGCAGTTCTTC
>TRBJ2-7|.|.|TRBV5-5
CASSLQGSSYEQYF
TGTGCCAGCAGCTTGCAGGGGAGCTCCTACGAGCAGTACTTC
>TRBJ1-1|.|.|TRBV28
CASRRRSLEAFF
TGTGCCAGCAGGCGTCGGTCACTTGAAGCTTTCTTT
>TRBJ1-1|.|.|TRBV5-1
CASSLGAGTEAFF
TGCGCCAGCAGCCTGGGAGCGGGCACTGAAGCTTTCTTT
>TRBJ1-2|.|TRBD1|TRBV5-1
CASSPSGQGGRNYGYTF
TGCGCCAGCAGCCCCTCGGGACAGGGGGGAAGAAACTATGGCTACACCTTC
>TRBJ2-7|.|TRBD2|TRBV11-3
CASSYSGGVSVGEQYF
TGTGCCAGCAGTTACTCGGGGGGGGTTAGCGTGGGCGAGCAGTACTTC
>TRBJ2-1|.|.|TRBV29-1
CSHSLLGRTYNEQFF
TGCAGCCACAGTTTGTTAGGGAGAACCTACAATGAGCAGTTCTTC
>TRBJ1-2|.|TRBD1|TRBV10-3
CAISESTGVDYGYTF
TGTGCCATCAGTGAGTCGACAGGGGTGGACTATGGCTACACCTTC
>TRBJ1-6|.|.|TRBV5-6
CASSLGRTSGSSPLHF
TGTGCCAGCAGCTTGGGCAGGACTTCTGGCAGTTCACCCCTCCACTTT
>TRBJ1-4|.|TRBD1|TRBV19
CASHRDRNNEKLFF
TGTGCCAGTCACCGGGACAGGAACAATGAAAAACTGTTTTTT
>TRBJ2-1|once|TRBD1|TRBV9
CASSPRTGQTYNEQFF
TGTGCCAGCAGCCCTCGGACGGGACAGACATACAATGAGCAGTTCTTC
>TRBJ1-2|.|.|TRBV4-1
CASSQDTARGSGYTF
TGCGCCAGCAGCCAAGATACGGCCAGGGGATCTGGCTACACCTTC
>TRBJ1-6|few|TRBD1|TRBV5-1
CASSLAGQGTGSPLHF
TGCGCCAGCAGCTTGGCCGGACAGGGGACAGGTTCACCCCTCCACTTT
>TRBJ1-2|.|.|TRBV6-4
CASSDSWGENYGYTF
TGTGCCAGCAGTGACAGCTGGGGGGAGAACTATGGCTACACCTTC
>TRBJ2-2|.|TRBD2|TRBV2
CASCLGGANTGELFF
TGTGCCAGCTGTCTTGGGGGGGCGAACACCGGGGAGCTGTTTTTT
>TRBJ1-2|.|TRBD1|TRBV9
CASTPGQGGDGYTF
TGTGCCAGCACCCCAGGACAGGGTGGCGATGGCTACACCTTC